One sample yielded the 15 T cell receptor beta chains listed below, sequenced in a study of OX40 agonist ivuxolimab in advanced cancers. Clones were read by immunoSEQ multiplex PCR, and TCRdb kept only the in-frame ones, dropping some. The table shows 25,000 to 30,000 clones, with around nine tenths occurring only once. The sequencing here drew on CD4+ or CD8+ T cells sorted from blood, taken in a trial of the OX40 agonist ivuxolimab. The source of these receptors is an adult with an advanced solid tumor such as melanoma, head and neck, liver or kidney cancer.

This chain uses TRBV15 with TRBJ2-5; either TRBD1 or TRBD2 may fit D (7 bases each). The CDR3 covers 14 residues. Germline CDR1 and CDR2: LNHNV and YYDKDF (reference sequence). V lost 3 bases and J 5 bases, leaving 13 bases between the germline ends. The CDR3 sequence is CATSSHRGGETQYF. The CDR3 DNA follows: TGTGCCACCAGCAGTCACAGGGGAGGGGAGACCCAGTACTTC. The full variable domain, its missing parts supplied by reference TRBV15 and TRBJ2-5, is DAMVIQNPRYQVTQFGKPVTLSCSQTLNHNVMYWYQQKSSQAPKLLFHYYDKDFNNEADTPDNFQSRRPNTSFCFLDIRSPGLGDTAMYLCATSSHRGGETQYFGPGTRLLVL.

CDR3 sequence (DNA): TGTGCCAGCAGCTTGGGAGTCGGCTCTGGAAACACCATATATTTT. Translated, it gives CASSLGVGSGNTIYF. The chain recombines TRBV5-6 with TRBJ1-3; the D is unclear. The CDR3 is made up of 15 amino acids. Per the germline V gene, CDR1 is SGHDT and CDR2 is YYEEEE. V was pared by 0 bases and J by 0 bases, with 7 bases between.

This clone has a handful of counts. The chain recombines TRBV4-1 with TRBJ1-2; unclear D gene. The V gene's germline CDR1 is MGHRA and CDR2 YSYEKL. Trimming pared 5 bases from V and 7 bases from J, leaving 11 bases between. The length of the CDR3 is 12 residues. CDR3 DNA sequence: TGCGCCAGCAGCGTGGGGAGTGGTGGCTACACCTTC. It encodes CASSVGSGGYTF.

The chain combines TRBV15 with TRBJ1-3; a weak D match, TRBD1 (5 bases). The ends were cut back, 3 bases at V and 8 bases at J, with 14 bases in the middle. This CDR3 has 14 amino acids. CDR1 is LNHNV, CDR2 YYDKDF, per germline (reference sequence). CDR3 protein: CATSRPGLGDTIYF. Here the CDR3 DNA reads TGTGCCACCAGCAGGCCGGGACTCGGGGACACCATATATTTT. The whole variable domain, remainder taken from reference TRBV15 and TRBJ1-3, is DAMVIQNPRYQVTQFGKPVTLSCSQTLNHNVMYWYQQKSSQAPKLLFHYYDKDFNNEADTPDNFQSRRPNTSFCFLDIRSPGLGDTAMYLCATSRPGLGDTIYFGEGSWLTVV.

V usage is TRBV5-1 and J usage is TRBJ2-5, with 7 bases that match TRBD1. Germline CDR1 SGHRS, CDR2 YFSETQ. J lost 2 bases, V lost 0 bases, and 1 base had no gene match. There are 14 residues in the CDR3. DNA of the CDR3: TGCGCCAGCAGCTTGGGGACAGGACAAGAGACCCAGTACTTC. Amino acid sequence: CASSLGTGQETQYF.

The CDR3 is CASSPRGDSYEQYF. CDR3 DNA: TGTGCCAGCAGCCCCAGGGGGGACTCCTACGAGCAGTACTTC. V usage is TRBV6-5 and J usage is TRBJ2-7; possible D gene TRBD1, 7 bases. V was pared by 6 bases and J by 0 bases, with 12 bases between. The V gene's germline CDR1 is MNHEY and CDR2 SVGAGI. The CDR3 is 14 amino acids.

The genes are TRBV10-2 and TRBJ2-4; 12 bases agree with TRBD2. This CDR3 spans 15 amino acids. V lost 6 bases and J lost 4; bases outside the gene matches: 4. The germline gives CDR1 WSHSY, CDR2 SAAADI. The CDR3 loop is CASRIGTSGKNIQYF. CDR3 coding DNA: TGCGCCAGCAGAATTGGGACTAGCGGGAAAAACATTCAGTACTTC.

The CDR3 loop is CASSQVPSPGYEQYF. CDR3 nucleotide sequence: TGTGCCAGCAGCCAAGTGCCCAGTCCAGGTTACGAGCAGTACTTC. The chain couples TRBV14 to TRBJ2-7; D not certain. The CDR3 loop spans 15 amino acids. CDR1 SGHDN and CDR2 FVKESK come from the germline V gene. V was clipped by 1 base and J by 4 bases, with 14 bases between them.

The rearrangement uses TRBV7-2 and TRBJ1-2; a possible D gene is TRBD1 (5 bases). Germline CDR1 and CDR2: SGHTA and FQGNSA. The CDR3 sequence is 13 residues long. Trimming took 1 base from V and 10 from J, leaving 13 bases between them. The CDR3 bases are TGTGCCAGCAGCTTAGAATATTGGGGGATCTACACCTTC. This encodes CASSLEYWGIYTF.

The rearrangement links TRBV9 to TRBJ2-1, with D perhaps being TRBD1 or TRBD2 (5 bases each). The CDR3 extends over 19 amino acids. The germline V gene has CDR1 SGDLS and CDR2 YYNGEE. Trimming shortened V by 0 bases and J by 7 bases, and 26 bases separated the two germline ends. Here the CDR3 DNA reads TGTGCCAGCAGCGTAGATGAGAGGGGTTGGCTAGAACTTTTTAATGAGCAGTTCTTC. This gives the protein CASSVDERGWLELFNEQFF. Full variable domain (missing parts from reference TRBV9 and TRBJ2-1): DSGVTQTPKHLITATGQRVTLRCSPRSGDLSVYWYQQSLDQGLQFLIQYYNGEERAKGNILERFSAQQFPDLHSELNLSSLELGDSALYFCASSVDERGWLELFNEQFFGPGTRLTVL.

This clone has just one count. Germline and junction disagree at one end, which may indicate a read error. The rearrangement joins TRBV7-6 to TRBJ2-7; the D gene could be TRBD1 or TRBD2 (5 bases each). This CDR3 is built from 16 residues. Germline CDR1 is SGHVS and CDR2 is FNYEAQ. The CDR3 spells CASSLGGRQGSHEQYF. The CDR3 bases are TGTGCCAGCAGCTTAGGAGGGCGGCAGGGCTCCCACGAGCAGTACTTC.

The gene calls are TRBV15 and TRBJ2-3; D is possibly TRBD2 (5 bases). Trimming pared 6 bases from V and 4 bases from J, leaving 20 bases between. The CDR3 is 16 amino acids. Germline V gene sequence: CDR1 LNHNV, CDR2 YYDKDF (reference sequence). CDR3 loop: CATRAEWMTRADTQYF. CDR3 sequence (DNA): TGTGCCACCAGGGCAGAATGGATGACGCGGGCAGATACGCAGTATTTT.

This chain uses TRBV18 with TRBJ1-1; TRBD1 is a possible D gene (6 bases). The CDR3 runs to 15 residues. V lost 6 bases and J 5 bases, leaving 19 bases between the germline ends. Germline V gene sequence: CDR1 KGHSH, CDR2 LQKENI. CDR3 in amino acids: CASSPGAHMRTEAFF. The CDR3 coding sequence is TGTGCCAGCTCGCCAGGGGCCCATATGAGAACTGAAGCTTTCTTT.

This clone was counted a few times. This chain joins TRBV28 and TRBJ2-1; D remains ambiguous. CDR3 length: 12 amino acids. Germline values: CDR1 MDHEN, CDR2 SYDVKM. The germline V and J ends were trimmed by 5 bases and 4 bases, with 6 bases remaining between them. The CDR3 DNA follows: TGTGCCAGCAGTCCTTCGTACAATGAGCAGTTCTTC. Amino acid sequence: CASSPSYNEQFF.

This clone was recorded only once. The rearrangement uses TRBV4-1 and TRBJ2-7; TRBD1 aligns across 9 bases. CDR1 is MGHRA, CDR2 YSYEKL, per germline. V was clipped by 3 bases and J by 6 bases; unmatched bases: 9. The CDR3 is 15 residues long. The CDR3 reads CASSHPQGALSEQYF. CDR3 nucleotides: TGCGCCAGCAGCCATCCACAGGGGGCGCTTAGCGAGCAGTACTTC.